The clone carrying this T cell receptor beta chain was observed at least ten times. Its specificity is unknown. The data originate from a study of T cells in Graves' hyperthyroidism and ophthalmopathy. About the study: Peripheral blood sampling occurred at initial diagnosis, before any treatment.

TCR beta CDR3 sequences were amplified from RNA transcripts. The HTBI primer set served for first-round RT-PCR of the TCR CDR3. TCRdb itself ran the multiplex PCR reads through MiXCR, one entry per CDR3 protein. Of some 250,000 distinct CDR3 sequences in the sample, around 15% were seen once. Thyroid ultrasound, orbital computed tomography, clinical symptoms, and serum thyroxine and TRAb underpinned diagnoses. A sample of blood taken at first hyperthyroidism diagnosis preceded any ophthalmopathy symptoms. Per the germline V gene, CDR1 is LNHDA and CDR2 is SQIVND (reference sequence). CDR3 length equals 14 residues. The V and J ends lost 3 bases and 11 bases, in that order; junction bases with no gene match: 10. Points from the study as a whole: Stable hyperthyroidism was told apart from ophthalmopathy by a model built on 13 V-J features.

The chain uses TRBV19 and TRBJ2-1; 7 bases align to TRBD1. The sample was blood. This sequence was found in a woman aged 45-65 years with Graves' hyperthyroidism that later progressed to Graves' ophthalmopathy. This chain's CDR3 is CASSILRDRGQQFF. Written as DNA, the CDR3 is TGTGCCAGTAGTATTCTCAGGGACAGAGGGCAGCAGTTCTTC.